The 30 T cell receptor beta chains listed next were all sequenced from one sample in a study of cytomegalovirus exposure and HLA in healthy donors. Vbeta (60) and Jbeta (13) primers were used in the PCR. Produced via immunoSEQ multiplex PCR; TCRdb's table is partial and in-frame only. Of about 160,000 clones in the sample, 77% are singletons; the top ten hold 1.4%. The specimen sequenced was PBMCs. The receptor set was obtained from a woman aged 25 to 45 in good health and CMV-seronegative.

The J gene is TRBJ1-4, the V gene TRBV6-5; weak D call: TRBD1 (5 bases). CDR3 size: 13 residues. V lost 6 bases and J 7 bases, leaving 12 bases between the germline ends. Germline assignment: CDR1 MNHEY and CDR2 SVGAGI. The DNA for the CDR3 is TGTGCCAGCAGGTCCGGGGGAAGTGAAAAACTGTTTTTT. This sequence encodes CASRSGGSEKLFF.

This chain joins TRBV29-1 and TRBJ2-3; D is perhaps TRBD2 (7 bases). V lost 3 bases to trimming and J lost 2 bases, with 9 bases between them. Germline-derived CDR1 and CDR2 are SQVTM and ANQGSEA. This CDR3 comprises 13 residues. CDR3 loop: CSVDGGHTDTQYF. The CDR3 DNA is TGCAGCGTTGACGGGGGGCACACAGATACGCAGTATTTT.

The chain recombines TRBV2 with TRBJ1-4, with 8 bases lining up with TRBD1. Germline V gene data show CDR1 as SNHLY and CDR2 as FYNNEI. The CDR3 runs 15 residues. Losses at the gene ends were 2 bases for V and 8 bases for J; bases not matched to a gene: 7. Here the CDR3 reads CASSELTGAEEKLFF. CDR3 sequence (DNA): TGTGCCAGCAGTGAACTGACAGGGGCGGAGGAAAAACTGTTTTTT.

This clone came up once. The chain has TRBV5-4 and TRBJ2-7; 10 bases line up with TRBD1. Trimming removed 1 base from V and 4 bases from J; junction bases left unmatched: 8. The CDR3 is 16 residues long. Germline V lookup: CDR1 SGHNT, CDR2 YYREEE (reference sequence). The CDR3 coding sequence is TGTGCCAGCAGCTTGCCTCCGGGACAGGGGACATACGAGCAGTACTTC. Its protein is CASSLPPGQGTYEQYF.

This clone was counted a single time. The chain links TRBV25-1 to TRBJ2-1; unclear D gene. The CDR3 sequence is 13 residues long. The germline V and J ends were trimmed by 2 bases and 8 bases, with 10 bases remaining between them. The germline V gene encodes CDR1 MGHDK and CDR2 SYGVNS. DNA for the CDR3: TGTGCCAGCAGTGAAAGAGGATTACATGAGCAGTTCTTC. It translates to CASSERGLHEQFF.

The J gene is TRBJ1-5, the V gene TRBV19; TRBD1 matches at 7 bases. The CDR3 is 19 residues long. Germline loops: CDR1 LNHDA, CDR2 SQIVND (reference sequence). V trimming: 0 bases; J trimming: 0 bases; junction bases outside the gene matches: 11. In DNA form, the CDR3 reads TGTGCCAGTAGTATAGATGACAGGGAGATCCTTGCTAGCAATCAGCCCCAGCATTTT. Its translation: CASSIDDREILASNQPQHF.

The chain carries TRBV6-1 and TRBJ1-1; D possibly corresponds to TRBD1 (6 bases). The ends were cut back, 8 bases at V and 3 bases at J, with 13 bases in the middle. Germline assignment: CDR1 MNHNS and CDR2 SASEGT. The CDR3 extends over 13 amino acids. The CDR3 coding sequence is TGTGCCAGCCCCCGGGACATTGACACTGAAGCTTTCTTT. The encoded protein is CASPRDIDTEAFF.

This clone has only a few counts. This chain uses TRBV5-1 with TRBJ1-1; 7 nucleotides agree with TRBD1. Germline loops: CDR1 SGHRS, CDR2 YFSETQ. The length of the CDR3 is 13 residues. Trimming at V came to 6 bases and at J to 1 base, leaving 3 bases not matched to a gene. Written as DNA, the CDR3 is TGCGCCAGCACTACAGGGGCGAACACTGAAGCTTTCTTT. This encodes CASTTGANTEAFF.

J is TRBJ2-7 and V is TRBV7-2; no firm D call. CDR3 length: 14 residues. V lost 3 bases to trimming and J lost 0 bases, with 9 bases between them. Germline V gene lookup returns CDR1 SGHTA and CDR2 FQGNSA. CDR3: CASSFRLYSYEQYF. In nucleotides, the CDR3 is TGTGCCAGCAGCTTCCGACTGTACTCCTACGAGCAGTACTTC.

This clone was counted only a few times. This rearrangement joins TRBV5-1 to TRBJ1-2; D possibly corresponds to TRBD1 (5 bases). CDR1 and CDR2 from the germline V gene are SGHRS and YFSETQ. V gave up 3 bases and J gave up 5 bases, with 14 bases separating them. The CDR3 contains 14 residues. The CDR3 loop reads CASSSTGISYGYTF. Written as DNA, the CDR3 is TGCGCCAGCAGCTCTACAGGAATCTCATATGGCTACACCTTC.

The V and J genes are TRBV4-2 and TRBJ2-1, with 10 bases identical to TRBD1. The CDR3 covers 15 residues. The ends lost 4 bases at V and 4 bases at J; junction bases unmatched: 4. CDR1 and CDR2 from the germline V gene are LGHNA and YNFKEQ. The CDR3 sequence: CASSRDRGLYNEQFF. The CDR3 DNA sequence: TGTGCCAGCAGCCGGGACAGGGGACTATACAATGAGCAGTTCTTC.

This chain uses TRBV4-1 with TRBJ2-5; TRBD1 matches 10 bases. V gave up 1 base and J gave up 6 bases; unmatched junction bases: 14. The CDR3 sequence is 18 residues long. Germline values: CDR1 MGHRA, CDR2 YSYEKL. CDR3 bases: TGCGCCAGCAGCCAAGGTTATACTCCCGGGACAGGGGTGAAGACCCAGTACTTC. Protein product: CASSQGYTPGTGVKTQYF.

The CDR3 DNA reads as TGTGCCAGCAGCTCTTCCGGGAGCTCCTACGAGCAGTACTTC. Translating gives CASSSSGSSYEQYF. The V gene is TRBV9, the J gene TRBJ2-7, with D possibly matching TRBD2 (6 bases). Germline V gene data show CDR1 as SGDLS and CDR2 as YYNGEE. V lost 4 bases to trimming and J lost 0 bases, with 11 bases between them. CDR3 length: 14 amino acids. The variable domain in full, completed from reference TRBV9 and TRBJ2-7, reads DSGVTQTPKHLITATGQRVTLRCSPRSGDLSVYWYQQSLDQGLQFLIQYYNGEERAKGNILERFSAQQFPDLHSELNLSSLELGDSALYFCASSSSGSSYEQYFGPGTRLTVT.

The rearrangement links TRBV6-5 to TRBJ1-1; D ambiguous. The germline V and J ends were trimmed by 2 bases and 3 bases, with 10 bases remaining between them. Germline-derived CDR1 and CDR2 are MNHEY and SVGAGI. There are 14 residues in the CDR3. CDR3 in amino acids: CASSYGPGYTEAFF. DNA for the CDR3: TGTGCCAGCAGTTACGGGCCGGGATACACTGAAGCTTTCTTT.

The chain joins TRBV19 to TRBJ2-5; possible D gene TRBD2, 5 bases. V lost 4 bases to trimming and J lost 5 bases, with 20 bases between them. The CDR3 consists of 16 residues. CDR1 and CDR2 from the germline V gene are LNHDA and SQIVND (reference sequence). CDR3 sequence reads: CASSSSADSLGETQYF. In nucleotides, the CDR3 is TGTGCCAGTAGTAGCTCAGCGGACTCATTGGGGGAGACCCAGTACTTC.

The rearrangement links TRBV7-8 to TRBJ1-1; D ambiguous. Germline assignment: CDR1 SGHVS and CDR2 FQNEAQ. The V gene lost 2 bases and the J gene lost 5 bases, with 3 bases spanning the gap. This CDR3 has 11 residues. The CDR3 here is CASSLRTEAFF. The CDR3 DNA sequence: TGTGCCAGCAGCTTACGGACTGAAGCTTTCTTT.

This CDR3 reads CASSYQPGQGSDTQYF. Here the CDR3 DNA reads TGTGCCAGCAGTTACCAACCGGGACAGGGTTCCGATACGCAGTATTTT. This sequence joins TRBV6-5 and TRBJ2-3; 9 positions match TRBD1. CDR1 MNHEY and CDR2 SVGAGI come from the germline V gene. CDR3 length equals 16 residues. The J segment lost 6 bases and the V segment lost 2 bases, leaving 9 bases of the junction unmatched.

This clone has a single count. In nucleotides, the CDR3 is TGCGCCAGCAGCTTGGTTGGAAGGGGCTCCTACGAGCAGTACTTC. It is translated as CASSLVGRGSYEQYF. J is TRBJ2-7 and V is TRBV5-1, with D perhaps matching TRBD1 (5 bases). Trimming took off 0 bases at V and 0 bases at J, with 10 bases between the two ends. This CDR3 region has 15 residues. Per the germline V gene, CDR1 is SGHRS and CDR2 is YFSETQ.

V is TRBV7-8 and J is TRBJ1-1; D is uncertain. The germline V gene encodes CDR1 SGHVS and CDR2 FQNEAQ. The CDR3 spans 14 residues. Deletions cut 5 bases from V and 0 bases from J, with 10 bases between. The CDR3 sequence: CASSRLPLNTEAFF. In nucleotides, the CDR3 is TGTGCCAGCAGCCGCCTACCGCTGAACACTGAAGCTTTCTTT.

CDR3 in amino acids: CASSTYRGLVEQYF. In DNA form, the CDR3 reads TGTGCCAGCAGCACCTACAGGGGGTTGGTCGAGCAGTACTTC. The chain joins TRBV28 to TRBJ2-7; 8 nucleotides agree with TRBD1. CDR3 size: 14 residues. Unmatched junction bases numbered 10, after V lost 6 bases and J lost 6 bases. The germline CDR1 and CDR2 sequences are MDHEN and SYDVKM.

CDR3 nucleotides: TGTGCCAGCAGTGAACCTGGAGATTTCATGAACACTGAAGCTTTCTTT. This encodes CASSEPGDFMNTEAFF. This chain joins TRBV2 and TRBJ1-1, with D unresolved. The V end was cut by 2 bases, the J end by 0 bases, with 13 bases between. CDR1 and CDR2 from the germline V gene are SNHLY and FYNNEI. The CDR3 has 16 residues.

This chain connects TRBV5-8 to TRBJ2-3, with D unresolved. Looked up from germline, CDR1 is SGHTS and CDR2 is YDEGEE. CDR3 length equals 14 residues. Trimming pared 2 bases from V and 4 bases from J, leaving 11 bases between. The CDR3 nucleotides read TGTGCCAGCAGCTTAGGAGTGTTTGCAGATACGCAGTATTTT. As protein: CASSLGVFADTQYF.

Details on this clone: The germline gene is not matched at one end of the junction; a read error may be the cause. The rearrangement links TRBV5-4 to TRBJ1-2, with 7 bases aligning to TRBD1. Germline assignment: CDR1 SGHNT and CDR2 YYREEE (reference sequence). This CDR3 contains 14 residues. In nucleotides, the CDR3 is TGTGCCAGCAGCTTGGTAGGGGACAGTTATGGCTGCACCTTC. This encodes CASSLVGDSYGCTF.

V gene TRBV6-6 combines with J gene TRBJ1-6, with a weak D call TRBD1 (5 bases). This CDR3 spans 12 amino acids. Germline values: CDR1 MNHNY, CDR2 SVGAGI (reference sequence). With 8 bases removed from V and 7 bases from J, the gap between germline ends came to 9 bases. The chain's CDR3 is CASRGMNSPLHF. The CDR3 coding sequence is TGTGCCAGCCGGGGGATGAATTCACCCCTCCACTTT.

This clone was found a few times. The J gene is TRBJ2-5, the V gene TRBV5-1, with D possibly matching TRBD1 (6 bases). The CDR3 spans 13 residues. Trimming took 0 bases from V and 5 from J, leaving 8 bases between them. In germline, CDR1 is SGHRS, CDR2 YFSETQ. The CDR3 sequence: CASSLDRVETQYF. The CDR3 DNA is TGCGCCAGCAGCTTGGACAGGGTGGAGACCCAGTACTTC. Combining the CDR3 with reference TRBV5-1 and TRBJ2-5 gives the whole variable domain KAGVTQTPRYLIKTRGQQVTLSCSPISGHRSVSWYQQTPGQGLQFLFEYFSETQRNKGNFPGRFSGRQFSNSRSEMNVSTLELGDSALYLCASSLDRVETQYFGPGTRLLVL.

The J gene is TRBJ2-1, the V gene TRBV15, with D maybe TRBD1 (6 bases). Trimming removed 1 base from V and 4 bases from J, with 11 bases in between. The CDR3 length is 15 residues. From germline, CDR1 is LNHNV and CDR2 YYDKDF (reference sequence). For the CDR3, the DNA is TGTGCCACCAGCAGAGGTCCCGGGACATACAATGAGCAGTTCTTC. It translates to CATSRGPGTYNEQFF.

This chain links TRBV5-1 with TRBJ2-3; D might be TRBD1 (5 bases). Germline V gene data show CDR1 as SGHRS and CDR2 as YFSETQ. This CDR3 has 14 residues. V was trimmed by 6 bases and J by 0 bases, leaving 11 bases between them. The CDR3, as DNA: TGCGCCAGCAACCTAGGGGCTAGCACAGATACGCAGTATTTT. It translates to CASNLGASTDTQYF. Full variable domain (outside the CDR3, taken from reference TRBV5-1 and TRBJ2-3): KAGVTQTPRYLIKTRGQQVTLSCSPISGHRSVSWYQQTPGQGLQFLFEYFSETQRNKGNFPGRFSGRQFSNSRSEMNVSTLELGDSALYLCASNLGASTDTQYFGPGTRLTVL.

J is TRBJ1-6 and V is TRBV29-1, with 10 nucleotides matching TRBD1. CDR1 is SQVTM and CDR2 is ANQGSEA in the germline V gene. Trimming cost V 6 bases and J 7 bases; bases outside gene matches: 6. The length of the CDR3 is 14 residues. This chain's CDR3 is CSVRQGADNSPLHF. CDR3 in DNA: TGCAGCGTCCGACAGGGGGCAGACAATTCACCCCTCCACTTT.

V usage is TRBV10-3 and J usage is TRBJ2-7; 9 positions agree with TRBD1. Germline V gene lookup returns CDR1 ENHRY and CDR2 SYGVKD. The CDR3 spans 14 residues. V lost 4 bases to trimming and J lost 1 base; unmatched junction nucleotides: 2. The CDR3, as DNA: TGTGCCATCAGTGGACAGGGGGGGTCCTACGAGCAGTACTTC. Its protein is CAISGQGGSYEQYF.

J is TRBJ1-6 and V is TRBV5-4, with unresolved D. Trimming shortened V by 3 bases and J by 6 bases, and 4 bases separated the two germline ends. The length of the CDR3 is 12 residues. Germline V CDR1 and CDR2: SGHNT, YYREEE (reference sequence). The CDR3 nucleotides are TGTGCCAGCAGCTCCCTTAATTCACCCCTCCACTTT. Its translation: CASSSLNSPLHF.